A selection of T cell receptor beta chains follows, all from one sample in a study of PD-L1 blockade in urothelial cancer. Profiling relied on immunoSEQ multiplex PCR, and the TCRdb table lists in-frame clones only, not all of them. The table shows 70,000 to 100,000 clones, with roughly 84% occurring only once. Here the sequenced sample was PBMCs, taken around atezolizumab (anti-PD-L1) treatment. The source is a man aged 55 to 70 with urothelial cancer. The conserved cysteine and the conserved F or W are not part of the CDR3 here.

v_call cdr3_aa
TRBV2 ASSGGQGAGPLH
TRBV5-1 ASSQWTGTGELF
TRBV5-5 ASSPEGGSYNEQF
TRBV7-2 ASSLEGGVDTQY
TRBV5-1 ASSTQGAATEAF
TRBV28 ASSSAGGGYGYT
TRBV7-9 ASSQQGNTEAF
TRBV7-9 ASSLSGDNQPQH
TRBV7-9 ASSLGRGNYGYT
TRBV18 ASSPGAGGQETQY
TRBV7-3 ASSLMASNEQF
TRBV30 ALTVLNTGELF
TRBV5-1 ASSPRGLAASGANVLT
TRBV6-6 ASSYFLEGQPQH
TRBV7-3 ASSLAGREGNEQF
TRBV10-2 ASSEGRYTEAF
TRBV5-4 ASSPAGDTYNEQF
TRBV28 ASSPRQGVEPQH
TRBV11-2 ASSLVAGAKDQPQH
TRBV28 ASSLVRTGKGGYT
TRBV28 ASSRTGGSSGSSSYNEQF
TRBV5-4 ASSLAGASYT
TRBV29-1 SVQGTGGGYT
TRBV27 ASSLGSGSRETQY
TRBV19 ATRRGTEAF
TRBV7-6 ASSLSPYNQPQH
TRBV25-1 ASSPPSGGFRETQY
TRBV10-3 AISESERVGYT